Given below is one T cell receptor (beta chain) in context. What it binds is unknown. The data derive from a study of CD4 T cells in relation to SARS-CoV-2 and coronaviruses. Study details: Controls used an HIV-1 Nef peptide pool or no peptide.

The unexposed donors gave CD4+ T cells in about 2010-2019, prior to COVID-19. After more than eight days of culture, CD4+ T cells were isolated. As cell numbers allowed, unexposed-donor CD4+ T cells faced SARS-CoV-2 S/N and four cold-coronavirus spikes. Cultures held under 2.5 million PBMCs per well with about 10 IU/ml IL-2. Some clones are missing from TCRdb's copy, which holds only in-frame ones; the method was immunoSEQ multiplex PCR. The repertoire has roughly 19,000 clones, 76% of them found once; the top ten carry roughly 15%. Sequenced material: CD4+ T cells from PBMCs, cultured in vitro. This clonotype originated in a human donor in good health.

CDR3 amino acids: CASSRDFGTSGNNEQFF. CDR3 bases: TGCGCCAGCAGCCGAGATTTCGGGACTAGCGGCAACAATGAGCAGTTCTTC. The rearrangement joins TRBV4-1 to TRBJ2-1; the match to TRBD2 covers 11 bases. In germline, CDR1 is MGHRA, CDR2 YSYEKL. V gave up 4 bases and J gave up 5 bases; unmatched junction bases: 10. The CDR3 extends over 17 amino acids.